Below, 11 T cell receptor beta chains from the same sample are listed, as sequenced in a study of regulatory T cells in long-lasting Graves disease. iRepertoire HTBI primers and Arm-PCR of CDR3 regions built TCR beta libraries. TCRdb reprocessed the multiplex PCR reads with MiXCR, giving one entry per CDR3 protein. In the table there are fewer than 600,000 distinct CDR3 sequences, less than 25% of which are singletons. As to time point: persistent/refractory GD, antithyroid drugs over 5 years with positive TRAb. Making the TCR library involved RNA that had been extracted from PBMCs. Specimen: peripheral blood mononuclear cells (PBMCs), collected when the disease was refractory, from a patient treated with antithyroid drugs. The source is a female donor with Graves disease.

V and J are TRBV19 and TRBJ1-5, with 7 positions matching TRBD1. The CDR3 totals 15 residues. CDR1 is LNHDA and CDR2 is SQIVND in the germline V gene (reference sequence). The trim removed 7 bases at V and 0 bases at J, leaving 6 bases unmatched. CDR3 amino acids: CASTLQGISNQPQHF. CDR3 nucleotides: TGTGCCAGTACCTTACAGGGGATTAGCAATCAGCCCCAGCATTTT.

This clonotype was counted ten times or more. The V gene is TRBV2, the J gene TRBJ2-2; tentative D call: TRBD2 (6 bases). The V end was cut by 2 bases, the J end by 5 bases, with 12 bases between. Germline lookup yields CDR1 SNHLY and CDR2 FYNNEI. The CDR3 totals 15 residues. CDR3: CASSERGGGTGELFF. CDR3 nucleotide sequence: TGTGCCAGCAGTGAAAGGGGAGGCGGGACCGGGGAGCTGTTTTTT.

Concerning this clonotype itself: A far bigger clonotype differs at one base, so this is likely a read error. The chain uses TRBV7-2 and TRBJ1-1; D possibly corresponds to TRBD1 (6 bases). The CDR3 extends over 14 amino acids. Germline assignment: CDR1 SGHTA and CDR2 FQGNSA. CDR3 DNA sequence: TGTGCCAGCAGTTTGGGGGGCCTCAACACTGAAGCTCTCTTT. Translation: CASSLGGLNTEALF.

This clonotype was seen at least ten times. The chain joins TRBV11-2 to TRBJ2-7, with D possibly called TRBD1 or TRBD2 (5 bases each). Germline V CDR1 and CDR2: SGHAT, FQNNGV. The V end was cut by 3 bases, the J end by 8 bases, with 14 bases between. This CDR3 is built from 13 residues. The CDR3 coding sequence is TGTGCCAGCAGCTTCGGGGCACGAAGTAAGCAGTACTTC. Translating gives CASSFGARSKQYF.

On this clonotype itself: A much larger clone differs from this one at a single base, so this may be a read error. The DNA for the CDR3 is TGTGCCAGCAGTGATTCGGGTAGGTCCTACGAGCAGTACTTC. Amino acids: CASSDSGRSYEQYF. The chain links TRBV6-2 or TRBV6-3 to TRBJ2-7; D gene ambiguous. V was trimmed by 5 bases and J by 1 base, leaving 12 bases between them. Germline CDR1 and CDR2: MNHEY and SVGEGT. This CDR3 is 14 amino acids long.

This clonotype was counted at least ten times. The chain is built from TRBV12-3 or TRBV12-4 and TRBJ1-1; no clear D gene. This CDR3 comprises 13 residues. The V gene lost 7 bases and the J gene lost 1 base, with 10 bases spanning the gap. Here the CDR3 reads CASTLQENTEAFF. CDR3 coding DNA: TGTGCCAGCACCTTACAAGAGAACACTGAAGCTTTCTTT.

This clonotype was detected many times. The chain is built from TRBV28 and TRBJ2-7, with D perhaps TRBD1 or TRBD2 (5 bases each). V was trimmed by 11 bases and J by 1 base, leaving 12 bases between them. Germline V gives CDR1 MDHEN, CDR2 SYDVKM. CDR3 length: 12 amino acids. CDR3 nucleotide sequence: TGTGCCGCCCGGGACGGGTCCTACGAGCAGTACTTC. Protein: CAARDGSYEQYF.

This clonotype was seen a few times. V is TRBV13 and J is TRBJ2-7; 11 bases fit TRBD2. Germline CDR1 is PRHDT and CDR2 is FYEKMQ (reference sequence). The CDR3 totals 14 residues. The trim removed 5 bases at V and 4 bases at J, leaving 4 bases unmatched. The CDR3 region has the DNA TGTGCCAGCAGCCAGCTAGCGGGAGGTTACGAGCAGTACTTC. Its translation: CASSQLAGGYEQYF.

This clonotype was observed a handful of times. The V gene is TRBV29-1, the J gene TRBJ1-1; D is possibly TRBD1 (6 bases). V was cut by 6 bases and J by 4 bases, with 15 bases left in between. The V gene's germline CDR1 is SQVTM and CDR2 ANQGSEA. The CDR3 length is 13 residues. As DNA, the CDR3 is TGCAGCGTCGCGGTGGGGGCTGGCACTGAAGCTTTCTTT. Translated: CSVAVGAGTEAFF.

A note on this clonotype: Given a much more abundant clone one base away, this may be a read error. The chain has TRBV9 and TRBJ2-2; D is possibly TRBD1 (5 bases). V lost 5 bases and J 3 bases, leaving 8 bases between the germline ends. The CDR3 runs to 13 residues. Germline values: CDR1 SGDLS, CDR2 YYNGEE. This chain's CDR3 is CASSAGYTGELFF. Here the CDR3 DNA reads TGTGCCAGCAGTGCAGGGTACACCGGGGAGCTGTTTTTT.

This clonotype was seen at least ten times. CDR3 nucleotides: TGTGCCAGCAGTTACCCGGGACAGGGTTGGGGGGAGCTGTTTTTT. Its translation is CASSYPGQGWGELFF. The V call is TRBV12-3 or TRBV12-4, the J call TRBJ2-2, with 9 nucleotides matching TRBD1. The V and J ends lost 4 bases and 8 bases, in that order; junction bases with no gene match: 8. The CDR3 contains 15 residues.